This TCR beta chain was identified in a study of blood T cell repertoires in COVID-19. The wider study: Researchers got acute and convalescent COVID-19 samples from the United States, Italy and Spain. From T cells, B-cell-depleted T cells, or PBMCs came the material, which was cDNA or gDNA.

In the study's own analysis: Reference gene primer amplification gave estimated nucleated cell counts. This table comes from immunoSEQ multiplex PCR, and its TCRdb copy is limited to in-frame clones, with some not included. V and J calls and clone size are as listed in that table; D and trimming were resolved from the DNA. The sample consists of 250,000 or so clones, around 90% of them appearing once. Seattle patient enrollment occurred during active infection, with longitudinal follow-up thereafter. Looked up from germline, CDR1 is LGHNA and CDR2 is YNFKEQ. V gave up 6 bases and J gave up 2 bases; unmatched junction bases: 2. This CDR3 has 13 amino acids.

The sequence came from a woman in her fifties or sixties with COVID-19, enrolled during active disease. The V gene is TRBV4-2, the J gene TRBJ1-2, with 8 bases fitting TRBD1. What was sequenced was peripheral blood. CDR3 bases: TGTGCCAGCAGGCGACAGGGGAACTATGGCTACACCTTC. Amino acid sequence: CASRRQGNYGYTF.